The 12 T cell receptor beta chains listed next were all sequenced from one sample in a study of T-cell memory formation after mild COVID-19. TCRdb fed the 5' RACE reads into MiXCR, producing one record per CDR3 protein. The sample carries about 110,000 distinct CDR3 sequences, approximately 15% recorded once. Source material: PBMCs or a T cell subset sorted from them (not recorded which). These receptors all come from an adult woman who had mild COVID-19 (a few samples of this study predate the infection). Cell type and time point are not known.

This chain joins TRBV7-6 and TRBJ2-1; 8 bases align to TRBD2. This CDR3 has 15 amino acids. Germline-derived CDR1 and CDR2 are SGHVS and FNYEAQ. V was pared by 5 bases and J by 3 bases, with 6 bases of the junction left unmatched. CDR3: CASSPPGLDYNEQFF. CDR3 DNA sequence: TGTGCCAGCAGCCCGCCGGGACTAGACTACAATGAGCAGTTCTTC.

This rearrangement joins TRBV4-3 to TRBJ2-4; TRBD1 is a possible D gene (6 bases). The germline CDR1 and CDR2 sequences are LGHNA and YSLEER. V lost 0 bases to trimming and J lost 6 bases, with 18 bases between them. This CDR3 spans 17 amino acids. CDR3 in amino acids: CASSQEGQGRIGNIQYF. In DNA, the CDR3 is TGCGCCAGCAGCCAAGAGGGGCAGGGGCGCATCGGAAACATTCAGTACTTC.

The chain is built from TRBV7-2 and TRBJ1-2; D might be TRBD1 (6 bases). The germline gives CDR1 SGHTA, CDR2 FQGNSA. CDR3 size: 14 residues. The V end lost 5 bases, the J end lost 4 bases, and 14 bases lay between the germline ends. CDR3 residues: CASSPYRGGYGYTF. As DNA, the CDR3 is TGTGCCAGCAGCCCATATAGGGGGGGCTATGGCTACACCTTC.

The chain joins TRBV2 to TRBJ2-3, with 14 bases aligning to TRBD2. The length of the CDR3 is 15 residues. The J segment lost 4 bases and the V segment lost 5 bases, leaving 2 bases of the junction unmatched. Germline values: CDR1 SNHLY, CDR2 FYNNEI. The CDR3 spells CASSRLAGGSDTQYF. The CDR3 DNA is TGTGCCAGCAGTCGACTAGCGGGGGGGTCAGATACGCAGTATTTT. Full variable domain (outside the CDR3, taken from reference TRBV2 and TRBJ2-3): EPEVTQTPSHQVTQMGQEVILRCVPISNHLYFYWYRQILGQKVEFLVSFYNNEISEKSEIFDDQFSVERPDGSNFTLKIRSTKLEDSAMYFCASSRLAGGSDTQYFGPGTRLTVL.

The chain uses TRBV24-1 and TRBJ2-3; 8 bases align to TRBD2. Germline V gives CDR1 KGHDR, CDR2 SFDVKD. The CDR3 contains 19 residues. Trimming cost V 1 base and J 4 bases; bases outside gene matches: 15. The CDR3 is CATSDFSIEKAGDPDTQYF. CDR3 coding DNA: TGTGCCACCAGTGATTTCTCCATTGAGAAAGCGGGGGACCCAGATACGCAGTATTTT.

This clonotype was picked up a small number of times. The gene calls are TRBV20-1 and TRBJ1-3, with D maybe TRBD1 (5 bases). Trimming pared 6 bases from V and 0 bases from J, leaving 9 bases between. Germline V gene data show CDR1 as DFQATT and CDR2 as SNEGSKA (reference sequence). The CDR3 has 13 amino acids. The CDR3 DNA reads as TGCAGTGCCTTCGACAGCTCTGGAAACACCATATATTTT. Translated: CSAFDSSGNTIYF.

This clonotype has only a few counts. The chain joins TRBV29-1 to TRBJ1-2; D is unclear. The germline V gene has CDR1 SQVTM and CDR2 ANQGSEA. V lost 2 bases to trimming and J lost 8 bases, with 12 bases between them. The CDR3 totals 12 residues. This chain's CDR3 is CSVENDPVGYTF. Written as DNA, the CDR3 is TGCAGCGTTGAAAACGATCCTGTCGGCTACACCTTC.

The chain links TRBV9 to TRBJ1-5; TRBD1 is a possible D gene (6 bases). Trimming pared 3 bases from V and 4 bases from J, leaving 11 bases between. Germline-derived CDR1 and CDR2 are SGDLS and YYNGEE. There are 14 residues in the CDR3. The CDR3 spells CASSDRGGNQPQHF. In DNA, the CDR3 is TGTGCCAGCAGCGACCGAGGGGGAAATCAGCCCCAGCATTTT.

This clonotype occurred many times. The V and J genes are TRBV11-1 and TRBJ2-1; TRBD2 agrees at 7 bases. V shed 1 base, J shed 2 bases, and the junction held 2 bases outside the gene matches. The germline V gene encodes CDR1 SGHAT and CDR2 FQDESV (reference sequence). This CDR3 contains 15 residues. The CDR3 is CASSLGGSTYNEQFF. Written as DNA, the CDR3 is TGTGCCAGCAGCTTAGGCGGGAGTACCTACAATGAGCAGTTCTTC.

The genes are TRBV6-6 and TRBJ2-2; 11 bases match TRBD2. The junction had 2 bases not matched to a gene; V was cut back by 5 bases and J by 3 bases. From germline, CDR1 is MNHNY and CDR2 SVGAGI (reference sequence). The CDR3 sequence is 15 residues long. This CDR3 reads CASSPSGGYTGELFF. CDR3 in DNA: TGTGCCAGCAGTCCTAGCGGGGGGTACACCGGGGAGCTGTTTTTT.

The sample holds a few counts of this clonotype. One junction end does not reproduce the germline sequence, and a read error may be involved. This chain uses TRBV4-1 with TRBJ2-2, with a possible D match to TRBD1 (6 bases). Germline CDR1 and CDR2: MGHRA and YSYEKL. This CDR3 contains 15 residues. In nucleotides, the CDR3 is TGCGCGAGCAGGGGACCTTTAATATGGTCCGGGGAGCTGTTTTTT. Protein sequence: CASRGPLIWSGELFF.

The chain carries TRBV4-1 and TRBJ2-7; D is perhaps TRBD1 or TRBD2 (5 bases each). CDR3 length: 16 amino acids. V lost 3 bases and J 3 bases, leaving 18 bases between the germline ends. Looked up from germline, CDR1 is MGHRA and CDR2 is YSYEKL. DNA for the CDR3: TGCGCCAGCAGCCATTCGCCAGACTGGGGGATCTACGAGCAGTACTTC. It yields the protein CASSHSPDWGIYEQYF.